This record looks at one T cell receptor (beta chain) sequence and its context. Germline V gene sequence: CDR1 SGHNT, CDR2 YYREEE (reference sequence). Trimming at V came to 4 bases and at J to 8 bases, leaving 8 bases not matched to a gene. The CDR3 runs 13 residues. These data originate in a study of blood T cell repertoires in COVID-19. Overall study context: Acute and convalescent COVID-19 samples came from the United States, Italy and Spain. Sample material is recorded as cDNA or gDNA derived from T cells, B-cell-depleted T cells, or PBMCs.

Study processing details: Amplification of reference gene primers was used by the study to estimate nucleated cell counts. The method was immunoSEQ multiplex PCR; TCRdb's version includes in-frame clones alone and lacks a portion of them. The V and J calls and clone size are taken from that table; D and trimming were inferred from the DNA. The repertoire holds about 360,000 clones, with more than 75% as singletons. V usage is TRBV5-4 and J usage is TRBJ1-2; 7 bases map to TRBD1. The TCR comes from a human donor in a cohort sampled during active COVID-19. The sequenced sample consisted of peripheral blood. CDR3 sequence reads: CASSPEPGGGYTF. The CDR3 nucleotides read TGTGCCAGCAGCCCCGAACCAGGGGGAGGCTACACCTTC.